This T cell receptor beta chain was sequenced in a study of CD8+ T cells in alopecia areata (dated by TCRdb to between 2018 and 2020). About the study as a whole: The treated patients took part in an open-label pilot trial in which moderate-to-severe alopecia areata was treated with oral tofacitinib at 5 to 10 mg twice daily. Patients stayed on tofacitinib for 6 to 18 months and then had 6 months of follow-up off drug so that delayed response and recurrence could be assessed. In treated patients, disease severity was measured using the SALT score, which gives the percentage of scalp surface area affected. The study used high-throughput TCRbeta sequencing to examine T cell clonal expansion in alopecia areata, in both the C3H/HeJ mouse model and human patients. Human TCRbeta sequencing covered scalp tissue and sorted CD4+ and CD8+ peripheral blood T cells from patchy and totalis/universalis alopecia areata patients and healthy controls. Tofacitinib-treated patients had biopsies at baseline and at 4 and 24 weeks of treatment, with a later scalp biopsy in several patients. Clonality in the scalp was compared among normal scalp (n=4), patchy alopecia areata scalp (n=8), and alopecia totalis/universalis scalp (n=8). RNA was obtained with the PAXgene miRNA kit for fixed scalp, the miRNeasy kit for PBMCs, and the RNeasy kit for mouse skin. TCRbeta CDR3 regions were amplified by immunoSEQ multiplex PCR with 35 Vbeta forward and 13 Jbeta reverse primers. Here is what the overall study found, with its caveats: Resident alphabeta T cells in normal human skin are also sequenced, complicating scalp TCR repertoire analysis, unlike mouse skin dominated by gammadelta T cells. Scalp clonality and the number of expanded CD8+ clones among the top 100 scalp clones were significantly decreased by tofacitinib. Because the treated cohort was small and included a single nonresponder, larger studies are needed to assess links between baseline CD8+ expansion and response. During tofacitinib treatment, many expanded lesional clones stuck around in both scalp and blood, and this persistence may partly explain why relapse happens after treatment is stopped. Shared TCR sequences between patients were less evident than in mice, which may be partly attributable to HLA diversity in the patient population. Higher clonality and more expanded CD8+ clones were observed in lesional scalp than in normal scalp, particularly in alopecia totalis/universalis, a finding suggestive of antigenic drive.

Library prep was done by the immunoSEQ multiplex PCR assay. To provide template for TCR sequencing, every sample had RNA extracted and reverse transcribed into cDNA. First-strand cDNA was synthesized with SuperScript III using a 2:1 mix of oligo-dT and random hexamers. A synthetic immune receptor repertoire was used to assess amplification bias, and residual bias was removed computationally. The original pipeline was this. After raw reads were preprocessed to remove errors, the CDR3 was defined following IMGT conventions as running from the conserved cysteine to phenylalanine. Clonality was calculated as 1 minus Shannon entropy normalized by log2 of the number of productive unique TCRs. Whether each scalp clone was CD4 or CD8 was inferred by checking scalp TCRbeta sequences against the CD4 and CD8 repertoires from sorted blood. TCRdb mirrors the immuneACCESS table, restricted to in-frame sequences. Some clones are absent from its copies; in checked studies, under half trace to an unresolved V gene, and the reason for the others is unknown. Clone size and V and J calls were adopted from that table, with D and trimming inferred from the DNA. Recorded for this sample are some 110,000 clones; 58% of them occurred a single time. 25% to 35% of the sample is held by the ten biggest clonotypes.

Interpreted using the paper, the time point label stands for: four to five weeks on oral tofacitinib. Read against the paper, the sample's treatment or condition label means: oral pan-JAK inhibitor, 5-10 mg twice daily. Lesional scalp punch biopsies and peripheral blood were collected from alopecia areata patients. PBMCs were isolated by density centrifugation and stained for CD3, CD4 and CD8, and CD4+ and CD8+ T cells were sorted on a FACSAria. Comment on this clone: Its antigen remains undetermined. No quality values exist for individual bases; no much larger clone is one base distant.

Including cysteine and phenylalanine, the CDR3 has 12 amino acids. Only the CDR3 DNA is retained, 36 bases long and in frame from the first base. V drops 7 bases and J drops 11 bases, leaving 18 bases in between. From a lookup of the germline V gene, CDR1 and CDR2 are SGHTA and FQGNSA. This clonotype originated in a human donor with alopecia areata. The chain is assembled from TRBV7-2 and TRBJ2-7; TRBD1 is a weak D gene call, 5 bases matching. Source: CD8+ T cells sorted from blood, taken at week 4, from a patient treated with tofacitinib. The CDR3 here reads CASINPKGQEYF. The DNA is as follows: TGTGCCAGCATCAACCCCAAGGGGCAAGAGTACTTC.